The rows below give T cell receptor beta chains drawn from one sample of a study of cytomegalovirus exposure and HLA in healthy donors. Repertoires were generated with immunoSEQ multiplex PCR, while TCRdb's copy carries only in-frame clones and drops some. In the table there are about 130,000 clones, around 81% of which are singletons. Sequenced: PBMCs. All receptors derive from a woman in her 50s in good health and CMV-seronegative. The CDR3 runs from the conserved cysteine through the conserved F or W. The D gene is left open where the match is weak.

d_gene: TRBD2
j_gene: TRBJ2-7
v_gene: TRBV29-1
len: 14
CDR3aa: CSVRGLGGSYEQYF

d_gene: NA
j_gene: TRBJ1-3
v_gene: TRBV29-1
len: 13
CDR3aa: CSVVWGVGNTIYF

d_gene: NA
j_gene: TRBJ2-2
v_gene: TRBV5-1
len: 16
CDR3aa: CASSGPGHFNTGELFF

d_gene: NA
j_gene: TRBJ1-3
v_gene: TRBV6-6
len: 15
CDR3aa: CASSLRGYSGNTIYF

d_gene: TRBD1
j_gene: TRBJ2-5
v_gene: TRBV6-5
len: 14
CDR3aa: CASSRTGIQETQYF

d_gene: NA
j_gene: TRBJ1-4
v_gene: TRBV6-5
len: 12
CDR3aa: CASRRAGEKLFF

d_gene: TRBD2
j_gene: TRBJ2-5
v_gene: TRBV4-3
len: 17
CDR3aa: CASSYEIGLAVGETQYF

d_gene: TRBD1
j_gene: TRBJ1-2
v_gene: TRBV7-8
len: 12
CDR3aa: CASSRGADGYTF

d_gene: TRBD1
j_gene: TRBJ2-1
v_gene: TRBV5-1
len: 15
CDR3aa: CASSSTGKTGLPQFF

d_gene: NA
j_gene: TRBJ1-1
v_gene: TRBV7-2
len: 14
CDR3aa: CASSSRGRAQKAFF